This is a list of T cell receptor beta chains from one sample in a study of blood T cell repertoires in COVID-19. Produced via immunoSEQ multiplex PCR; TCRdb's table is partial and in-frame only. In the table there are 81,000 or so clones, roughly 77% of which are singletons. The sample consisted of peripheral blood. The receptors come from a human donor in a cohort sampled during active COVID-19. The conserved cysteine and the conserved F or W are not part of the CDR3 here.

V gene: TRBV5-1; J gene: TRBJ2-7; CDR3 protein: ASAPPGVSEQY
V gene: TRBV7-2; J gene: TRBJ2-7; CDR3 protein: ASSLGAQPNYEQY
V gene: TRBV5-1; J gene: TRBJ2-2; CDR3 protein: ASSLQGSSNTGELF
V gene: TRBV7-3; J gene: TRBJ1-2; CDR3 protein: ASSPGGRGIDGYT
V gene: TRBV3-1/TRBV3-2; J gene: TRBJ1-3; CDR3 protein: ASSQGRNTGNTIY
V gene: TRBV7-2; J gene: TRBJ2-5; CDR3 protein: ASSKGLAGAETQY
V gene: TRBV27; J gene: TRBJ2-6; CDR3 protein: ASSSKGGRYSGANVLT
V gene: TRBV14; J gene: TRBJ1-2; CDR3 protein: ASSRQLYGYT
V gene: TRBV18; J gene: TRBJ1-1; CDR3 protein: ASSLVSRNTEAF
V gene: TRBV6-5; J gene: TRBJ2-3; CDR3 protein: ASQPGTGGKDTQY
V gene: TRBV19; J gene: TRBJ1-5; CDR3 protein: ASSIGTRGSNQPQH
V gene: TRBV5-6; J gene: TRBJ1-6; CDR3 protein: ASSWGTVNSPLH
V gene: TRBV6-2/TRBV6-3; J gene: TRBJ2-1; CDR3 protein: ASSYVYEQF
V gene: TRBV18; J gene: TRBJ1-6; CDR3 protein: ASSPPRQGTYNSPLH
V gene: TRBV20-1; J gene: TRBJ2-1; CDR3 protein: SASVSGGYNEQF
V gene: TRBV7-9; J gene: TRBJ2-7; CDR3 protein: ASSSLAGGDYEQY
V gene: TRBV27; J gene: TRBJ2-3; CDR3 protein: ASSPQLGTLTDTQY
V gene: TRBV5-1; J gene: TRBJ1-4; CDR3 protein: ASSFGGATNEKLF
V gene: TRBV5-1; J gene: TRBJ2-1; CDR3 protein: ASSLAGGLYNEQF
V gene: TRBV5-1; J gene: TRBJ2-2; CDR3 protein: ASSPGTSGGNTGELF
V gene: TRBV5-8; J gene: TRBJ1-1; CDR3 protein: ASSQGTGRRFNTEAF
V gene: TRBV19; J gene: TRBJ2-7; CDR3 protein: ASTPSGNSYEQY
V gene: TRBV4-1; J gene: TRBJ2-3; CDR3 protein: ASSQPRTGPTDTQY
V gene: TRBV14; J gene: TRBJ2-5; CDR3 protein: ASSPGLAGTYQETQY
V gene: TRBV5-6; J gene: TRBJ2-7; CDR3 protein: ASSLDGRWGQNYEQY
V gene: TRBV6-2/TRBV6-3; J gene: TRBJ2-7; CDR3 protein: ASSDYGQGASYEQY
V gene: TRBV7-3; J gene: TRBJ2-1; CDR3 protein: ASSLSPGNYNEQF
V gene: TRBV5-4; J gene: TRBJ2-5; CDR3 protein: ASSLPQETQY
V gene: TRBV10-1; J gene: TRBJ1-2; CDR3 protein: ASTPAQGGYT
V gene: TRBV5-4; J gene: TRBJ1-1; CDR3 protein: ASSFGRYTEAF
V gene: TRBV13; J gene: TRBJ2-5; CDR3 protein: ASSRRQGAVETQY
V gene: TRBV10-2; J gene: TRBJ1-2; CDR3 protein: ASSDHATGGYGYT
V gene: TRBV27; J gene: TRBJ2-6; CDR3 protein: ASSFRDRGSSGANVLT
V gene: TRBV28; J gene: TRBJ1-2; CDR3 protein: ASRRQGGTGYT
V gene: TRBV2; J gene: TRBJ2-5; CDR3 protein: ASSHLTSGGKETQY
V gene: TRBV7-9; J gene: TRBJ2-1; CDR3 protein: ASSRERGSSYNEQF
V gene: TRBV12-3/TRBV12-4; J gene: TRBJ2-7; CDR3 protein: ASSPTLEDEQY
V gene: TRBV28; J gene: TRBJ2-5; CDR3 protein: ASSTPGLGFRRETQY
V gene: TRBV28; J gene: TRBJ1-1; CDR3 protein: ASSLGRGTEAF
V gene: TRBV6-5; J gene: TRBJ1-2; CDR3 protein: ASSTGGRAYGYT
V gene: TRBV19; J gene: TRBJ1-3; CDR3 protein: ASSNDPGARDTIY
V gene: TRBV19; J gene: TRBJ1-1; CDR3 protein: ASSPRGSYTEAF
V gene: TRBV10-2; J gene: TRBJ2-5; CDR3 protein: ASSTPGSGQY
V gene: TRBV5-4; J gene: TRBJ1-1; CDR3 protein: ASSLPGGNTEAF